Each of the 31 T cell receptor beta chains below was sequenced from the same sample in a study of shared clonotypes between healthy human individuals. Repertoires were generated with immunoSEQ multiplex PCR, while TCRdb's copy carries only in-frame clones and drops some. The sample lists around 690,000 clones, around 90% seen once, with around a third in the top ten. Sequencing was done on a sample of memory CD8+ T cells from PBMCs. This sample's subset: CD45RO+ cells pooled with CCR7-negative TemRA cells. These receptor sequences come from a man aged 18 to 35 in good health. Some clones in this sample may be carry-over from other donors' samples.

This clone occurred once. The chain links TRBV7-9 to TRBJ2-6; TRBD1 might be the D (6 bases). The CDR3 loop spans 17 amino acids. The V and J ends lost 3 bases and 4 bases respectively, with 16 bases between them. Germline CDR1 reads SEHNR; CDR2 reads FQNEAQ (reference sequence). CDR3 sequence reads: CASSFPDSRGGANVLTF. CDR3 nucleotides: TGTGCCAGCAGCTTCCCGGACAGCCGAGGAGGGGCCAACGTCCTGACTTTC.

This sequence joins TRBV11-2 and TRBJ1-4; D is unresolved. The V and J ends lost 3 bases and 4 bases respectively, with 15 bases between them. Germline V gives CDR1 SGHAT, CDR2 FQNNGV. The CDR3 is made up of 16 amino acids. CDR3: CASSLGSGTLNEKLFF. CDR3 nucleotides: TGTGCCAGCAGCTTGGGTTCGGGCACACTTAATGAAAAACTGTTTTTT.

The V call is TRBV29-1, the J call TRBJ2-5, with D possibly called TRBD1 or TRBD2 (6 bases each). Looked up from germline, CDR1 is SQVTM and CDR2 is ANQGSEA. The CDR3 loop spans 14 amino acids. Trimming took off 6 bases at V and 14 bases at J, with 28 bases between the two ends. The CDR3 DNA is TGCAGCGTGGTCGGCGGGACAAGGGCCCCTGGGAGTTACTTC. Protein: CSVVGGTRAPGSYF. The entire variable domain, with the rest obtained from reference TRBV29-1 and TRBJ2-5, is as follows: SAVISQKPSRDICQRGTSLTIQCQVDSQVTMMFWYRQQPGQSLTLIATANQGSEATYESGFVIDKFPISRPNLTFSTLTVSNMSPEDSSIYLCSVVGGTRAPGSYFGPGTRLLVL.

In regard to this clone: Distinct nucleotide sequences in the sample also encode this CDR3. The chain carries TRBV28 and TRBJ2-7, with D possibly matching TRBD2 (5 bases). This CDR3 is built from 11 residues. Germline CDR1 MDHEN, CDR2 SYDVKM. Deletions cut 8 bases from V and 4 bases from J, with 9 bases between. CDR3 region: CASSSGYEQYF. Here the CDR3 DNA reads TGTGCCAGCTCCTCGGGATACGAGCAGTACTTC.

Written as DNA, the CDR3 is TGCGCCAGCAGCCAGATCATGACTAGCGGGTACAATGAGCAGTTCTTC. Protein product: CASSQIMTSGYNEQFF. The V and J genes are TRBV4-1 and TRBJ2-1, with 10 bases aligning to TRBD2. Germline trimming cut 3 bases from V and 4 bases from J; bases unmatched to any gene: 6. Per germline, CDR1 MGHRA and CDR2 YSYEKL. The CDR3 contains 16 residues.

The chain is built from TRBV5-1 and TRBJ2-7; 9 bases align to TRBD2. The CDR3 is 17 amino acids. Losses at the gene ends were 4 bases for V and 2 bases for J; bases not matched to a gene: 13. Germline lookup yields CDR1 SGHRS and CDR2 YFSETQ. The CDR3 region is CASSETSGYLQAYEQYF. The CDR3 bases are TGCGCCAGCAGCGAGACTAGCGGCTACCTCCAAGCCTACGAGCAGTACTTC.

V and J are TRBV28 and TRBJ2-3, with D possibly being TRBD1 (5 bases). The CDR3 has 15 residues. CDR1 MDHEN and CDR2 SYDVKM come from the germline V gene. V lost 5 bases, J lost 0 bases, and 12 bases lay in between. The CDR3 protein is CASSEQEFSTDTQYF. The CDR3, as DNA: TGTGCCAGCAGTGAACAGGAATTTAGCACAGATACGCAGTATTTT.

This chain joins TRBV9 and TRBJ2-2; 10 bases fit TRBD2. Germline values: CDR1 SGDLS, CDR2 YYNGEE. J gave up 5 bases and V 0 bases, and 4 bases lay outside the gene matches. The CDR3 is 16 residues long. CDR3 in amino acids: CASSVGLAGVTGELFF. The CDR3 coding sequence is TGTGCCAGCAGCGTAGGTCTAGCGGGAGTAACCGGGGAGCTGTTTTTT.

The V call is TRBV9, the J call TRBJ1-1; 7 bases line up with TRBD1. Trimming cost V 0 bases and J 2 bases; bases outside gene matches: 10. Germline V CDR1 and CDR2: SGDLS, YYNGEE. The CDR3 contains 17 residues. In nucleotides, the CDR3 is TGTGCCAGCAGCGTAGGACAGGGACCCGATAAAAACACTGAAGCTTTCTTT. This sequence encodes CASSVGQGPDKNTEAFF.

The chain is built from TRBV5-4 and TRBJ1-2; the D is unclear. The CDR3 loop spans 14 amino acids. Deletions cut 4 bases from V and 4 bases from J, with 14 bases between. Looked up from germline, CDR1 is SGHNT and CDR2 is YYREEE (reference sequence). The CDR3, as DNA: TGTGCCAGCAGCCCTAGAGGCACCGCCTATGGCTACACCTTC. Translated, it gives CASSPRGTAYGYTF.

About this clone itself: This sample includes further DNA sequences coding for the same CDR3. The chain has TRBV6-1 and TRBJ1-1, with D possibly TRBD1 on 6 matching bases. CDR1 is MNHNS and CDR2 is SASEGT in the germline V gene. V lost 0 bases and J 5 bases, leaving 10 bases between the germline ends. There are 14 residues in the CDR3. CDR3 in DNA: TGTGCCAGCAGTGAAGCCGGGGGCTGGACTGAAGCTTTCTTT. Its protein product is CASSEAGGWTEAFF.

V is TRBV7-9 and J is TRBJ2-7; weak D call: TRBD1 (6 bases). V lost 1 base and J lost 4, with 17 bases in between. CDR1 is SEHNR, CDR2 FQNEAQ, per germline (reference sequence). The CDR3 totals 16 residues. The CDR3 sequence is CASSLGMGAADYEQYF. CDR3 bases: TGTGCCAGCAGCTTAGGGATGGGGGCTGCGGATTACGAGCAGTACTTC.

This clone was seen a handful of times. This chain joins TRBV30 and TRBJ1-1, with D tentatively TRBD1 (5 bases). There are 13 residues in the CDR3. The germline gives CDR1 GTSNPN, CDR2 SVGIG (reference sequence). V lost 2 bases and J lost 3, with 10 bases in between. The CDR3 here is CAWSIGAYTEAFF. In DNA, the CDR3 is TGTGCCTGGAGTATCGGGGCTTACACTGAAGCTTTCTTT.

The V call is TRBV2, the J call TRBJ2-3; perhaps D is TRBD1 or TRBD2 (5 bases each). Germline V CDR1 and CDR2: SNHLY, FYNNEI. This CDR3 spans 14 amino acids. Trimming took 8 bases from V and 2 from J, leaving 14 bases between them. CDR3 sequence (DNA): TGTGCCAGCCCGGGACCCAGATCCACAGATACGCAGTATTTT. This codes for CASPGPRSTDTQYF.

The V gene is TRBV7-8, the J gene TRBJ1-1; 7 bases agree with TRBD1. The ends lost 6 bases at V and 0 bases at J; junction bases unmatched: 16. The length of the CDR3 is 18 residues. Germline lookup yields CDR1 SGHVS and CDR2 FQNEAQ. CDR3 DNA sequence: TGTGCCAGCAGACCCCTTCGAGGGGGCGAAACAATGAACACTGAAGCTTTCTTT. Its protein is CASRPLRGGETMNTEAFF.

J is TRBJ2-1 and V is TRBV27; TRBD1 aligns across 7 bases. The CDR3 has 14 amino acids. The V gene's germline CDR1 is MNHEY and CDR2 SMNVEV (reference sequence). Losses at the gene ends were 3 bases for V and 7 bases for J; bases not matched to a gene: 6. For the CDR3, the DNA is TGTGCCAGCAGTTTCACAGGGGTGGGGAATGAGCAGTTCTTC. Residues: CASSFTGVGNEQFF.

The V and J genes are TRBV4-3 and TRBJ1-4, with D perhaps TRBD1 (6 bases). There are 16 residues in the CDR3. V gave up 1 base and J gave up 8 bases, with 17 bases separating them. Germline V gene data show CDR1 as LGHNA and CDR2 as YSLEER. The CDR3, as DNA: TGCGCCAGCAGCCAAGTGGGGGACATCTCGGGGGAAAAACTGTTTTTT. This gives the protein CASSQVGDISGEKLFF.

The chain recombines TRBV4-2 with TRBJ1-5, with a possible D match to TRBD1 (5 bases). V was trimmed by 0 bases and J by 1 base, leaving 7 bases between them. CDR3 length equals 15 residues. Germline lookup yields CDR1 LGHNA and CDR2 YNFKEQ. The CDR3 here is CASSQEGDSNQPQHF. The CDR3 nucleotides are TGTGCCAGCAGCCAAGAGGGGGACAGCAATCAGCCCCAGCATTTT.

This clone was found once. The chain uses TRBV5-1 and TRBJ2-3, with TRBD2 matching 7 bases. CDR3 size: 15 residues. V was clipped by 0 bases and J by 6 bases; unmatched bases: 7. Germline V lookup: CDR1 SGHRS, CDR2 YFSETQ. The CDR3 is CASSLAGRAVDTQYF. In nucleotides, the CDR3 is TGCGCCAGCAGCTTGGCGGGGAGGGCCGTGGATACGCAGTATTTT.

V is TRBV27 and J is TRBJ1-2; perhaps TRBD1 as D (6 bases). This CDR3 has 13 residues. The V gene lost 4 bases and the J gene lost 9 bases, with 15 bases spanning the gap. In germline, CDR1 is MNHEY, CDR2 SMNVEV (reference sequence). The CDR3 loop is CASSSTGPRSYTF. CDR3 nucleotide sequence: TGTGCCAGCAGTTCTACAGGGCCTCGGAGCTACACCTTC.

V and J are TRBV11-2 and TRBJ1-1; tentative D call: TRBD1 (5 bases). CDR3 size: 14 residues. Trimming cost V 5 bases and J 3 bases, with 13 bases left between them. CDR1 and CDR2 (germline): SGHAT, FQNNGV. CDR3 loop: CASSAPEGYTEAFF. CDR3 in DNA: TGTGCCAGCAGCGCCCCTGAGGGGTACACTGAAGCTTTCTTT.

DNA for the CDR3: TGCGCCAGCAGCCAAGGGCCAGAACTAGCCAAAAACATTCAGTACTTC. This encodes CASSQGPELAKNIQYF. The V call is TRBV4-1, the J call TRBJ2-4; D is undetermined. The V end was cut by 1 base, the J end by 0 bases, with 10 bases between. This CDR3 has 16 residues. CDR1 and CDR2 from the germline V gene are MGHRA and YSYEKL.

The chain links TRBV7-6 to TRBJ2-7; D perhaps matches TRBD1 (6 bases). V lost 1 base to trimming and J lost 2 bases, with 12 bases between them. This CDR3 is built from 15 residues. The V gene's germline CDR1 is SGHVS and CDR2 FNYEAQ. CDR3 in DNA: TGTGCCAGCAGCTTAGGACCAGGGGTCACCTACGAGCAGTACTTC. This gives the protein CASSLGPGVTYEQYF. Supplemented by reference TRBV7-6 and TRBJ2-7, the full variable domain reads GAGVSQSPRYKVTKRGQDVALRCDPISGHVSLYWYRQALGQGPEFLTYFNYEAQQDKSGLPNDRFSAERPEGSISTLTIQRTEQRDSAMYRCASSLGPGVTYEQYFGPGTRLTVT.

The chain combines TRBV6-6 with TRBJ2-2, with D unclear. Germline CDR1 MNHNY, CDR2 SVGAGI (reference sequence). This CDR3 has 16 amino acids. V was clipped by 0 bases and J by 2 bases, with 10 bases between them. The CDR3 nucleotides read TGTGCCAGCAGTTACTCGAGGAGAACAAACACCGGGGAGCTGTTTTTT. This encodes CASSYSRRTNTGELFF.

The chain employs TRBV7-9 and TRBJ1-2; the match to TRBD1 covers 10 bases. With V trimmed by 1 base and J by 6 bases, 8 bases remained unmatched. The CDR3 sequence is 16 residues long. Germline loops: CDR1 SEHNR, CDR2 FQNEAQ (reference sequence). CDR3 DNA sequence: TGTGCCAGCAGCTTAGGAGGGACAGGGGCTATGGATGGCTACACCTTC. Protein sequence: CASSLGGTGAMDGYTF.

This clone was found once. The rearrangement joins TRBV11-2 to TRBJ1-5; 7 bases agree with TRBD1. The J segment lost 2 bases and the V segment lost 5 bases, leaving 0 bases of the junction unmatched. Looked up from germline, CDR1 is SGHAT and CDR2 is FQNNGV. The CDR3 loop spans 13 amino acids. The CDR3 sequence: CASSTGGNQPQHF. In DNA, the CDR3 is TGTGCCAGCAGCACAGGGGGCAATCAGCCCCAGCATTTT.

In the case of this clone: Other DNA sequences in the sample encode the same CDR3. The rearrangement joins TRBV6-1 to TRBJ2-7; 9 nucleotides line up with TRBD2. Germline V gene sequence: CDR1 MNHNS, CDR2 SASEGT. V was pared by 1 base and J by 4 bases, with 5 bases of the junction left unmatched. The CDR3 covers 15 residues. CDR3 residues: CASSEGAGGPYEQYF. The CDR3 coding sequence is TGTGCCAGCAGTGAAGGCGCGGGAGGGCCGTACGAGCAGTACTTC.

The genes are TRBV27 and TRBJ2-3; D gene uncertain. There are 11 residues in the CDR3. Trimming removed 8 bases at V and 7 bases at J, with 10 bases between. CDR1 is MNHEY, CDR2 SMNVEV, per germline (reference sequence). In DNA, the CDR3 is TGTGCCAGCGGACCCGGTAATACGCAGTATTTT. Its protein is CASGPGNTQYF.

In regard to this clone: The same CDR3 arises from other DNA sequences in this sample as well. The rearrangement joins TRBV6-5 to TRBJ1-5, with 8 bases that match TRBD1. CDR1 and CDR2 (germline): MNHEY, SVGAGI. The CDR3 sequence is 13 residues long. J lost 7 bases, V lost 4 bases, and 3 bases had no gene match. CDR3 protein: CASSSDRVQPQHF. The CDR3 DNA sequence: TGTGCCAGCAGTTCGGACAGGGTCCAGCCCCAGCATTTT.

This clone was seen only once. The chain has TRBV27 and TRBJ1-5; maybe TRBD1 (6 bases). This CDR3 comprises 18 residues. V lost 5 bases, J lost 0 bases, and 20 bases lay in between. Germline V gene sequence: CDR1 MNHEY, CDR2 SMNVEV (reference sequence). The CDR3 bases are TGTGCCAGCAGTCGGGCCTTTGTAGGACAGTATAGCAATCAGCCCCAGCATTTT. This gives the protein CASSRAFVGQYSNQPQHF.

A remark on this clone: Other DNA sequences of this sample code for an identical CDR3. The chain recombines TRBV9 with TRBJ2-3; D is unclear. CDR3 length: 12 amino acids. Germline CDR1 and CDR2: SGDLS and YYNGEE. Trimming removed 2 bases at V and 0 bases at J, with 1 base between. The CDR3: CASSVSTDTQYF. CDR3 in DNA: TGTGCCAGCAGCGTTAGCACAGATACGCAGTATTTT.